A single sample is the source of the 25 T cell receptor beta chains below, sequenced in a study of control samples from healthy donors and cancer patients. Here immunoSEQ multiplex PCR was the method, and the copy in TCRdb shows in-frame clones only, minus some. The sample lists under 450,000 clones, 90% seen once, with over 5.5% in the top ten. The sequencing input was PBMCs. All receptors derive from a man aged 35-49 years with head and neck cancer.

This rearrangement joins TRBV7-9 to TRBJ2-2; 7 nucleotides agree with TRBD1. V shed 6 bases, J shed 3 bases, and the junction held 10 bases outside the gene matches. The CDR3 totals 16 residues. Germline lookup yields CDR1 SEHNR and CDR2 FQNEAQ (reference sequence). CDR3: CASRDRQGEHTGELFF. The CDR3 nucleotides read TGTGCCAGCAGAGATAGACAGGGCGAGCACACCGGGGAGCTGTTTTTT.

CDR3 sequence: CASSPGAYSNQPQHF. The CDR3 DNA is TGTGCCAGCAGCCCCGGGGCCTATAGCAATCAGCCCCAGCATTTT. The genes are TRBV9 and TRBJ1-5; perhaps TRBD1 as D (5 bases). Looked up from germline, CDR1 is SGDLS and CDR2 is YYNGEE. The CDR3 loop spans 15 amino acids. Trimming took 4 bases from V and 0 from J, leaving 11 bases between them.

This chain uses TRBV4-3 with TRBJ1-5; no definite D call. The CDR3 runs 14 residues. V was trimmed by 0 bases and J by 4 bases, leaving 7 bases between them. CDR1 LGHNA and CDR2 YSLEER come from the germline V gene. The CDR3 sequence is CASSQDVGNQPQHF. The CDR3 DNA follows: TGCGCCAGCAGCCAAGATGTGGGTAATCAGCCCCAGCATTTT.

This chain links TRBV6-1 with TRBJ2-2, with 8 positions matching TRBD2. The germline gives CDR1 MNHNS, CDR2 SASEGT. This CDR3 is built from 16 residues. J lost 0 bases, V lost 4 bases, and 4 bases had no gene match. In DNA, the CDR3 is TGTGCCAGCAGTGGGGTACTAGCGGCGAACACCGGGGAGCTGTTTTTT. It codes for CASSGVLAANTGELFF.

The chain uses TRBV6-5 and TRBJ1-4; D perhaps matches TRBD1 (5 bases). Trimming removed 2 bases from V and 0 bases from J, with 7 bases in between. Germline V gene lookup returns CDR1 MNHEY and CDR2 SVGAGI. The CDR3 consists of 15 residues. DNA for the CDR3: TGTGCCAGCAGTTACGACAGTGCAACTAATGAAAAACTGTTTTTT. Translated: CASSYDSATNEKLFF.

This rearrangement joins TRBV7-2 to TRBJ1-6, with a weak D call TRBD1 (5 bases). Germline V gene lookup returns CDR1 SGHTA and CDR2 FQGNSA. V lost 5 bases to trimming and J lost 4 bases, with 18 bases between them. The CDR3 has 17 amino acids. The CDR3 protein is CASSLGAPSYYNSPLHF. The CDR3 DNA is TGTGCCAGCAGCCTAGGGGCACCTAGCTATTATAATTCACCCCTCCACTTT.

The chain couples TRBV19 to TRBJ2-5, with D perhaps TRBD1 (7 bases). Looked up from germline, CDR1 is LNHDA and CDR2 is SQIVND (reference sequence). This CDR3 spans 15 amino acids. V was clipped by 1 base and J by 4 bases, with 13 bases between them. The CDR3 DNA reads TGTGCCAGTAGTATAGCCCAGGGGGGAGTAGAGACCCAGTACTTC. It translates to CASSIAQGGVETQYF.

The CDR3 nucleotides are TGTGCCAGCAGCAAAGCTACAACAAACGGTGGTTGCACTGAAGCTTTCTTT. As protein: CASSKATTNGGCTEAFF. V usage is TRBV21-1 and J usage is TRBJ1-1. TRBV21-1 is termed a pseudogene. The CDR3 totals 17 residues.

This clone was observed once. V is TRBV28 and J is TRBJ1-2, with TRBD1 matching 7 bases. The CDR3 spans 16 residues. The germline V gene encodes CDR1 MDHEN and CDR2 SYDVKM. J gave up 2 bases and V 1 base, and 7 bases lay outside the gene matches. CDR3 in DNA: TGTGCCAGCAGTTTATATGGGGGGGGACAGAACTATGGCTACACCTTC. Translation: CASSLYGGGQNYGYTF.

As DNA, the CDR3 is TGTGCCAGCAGCCCCGCAGATAGCAATCAGCCCCAGCATTTT. It encodes CASSPADSNQPQHF. The chain joins TRBV9 to TRBJ1-5, with D uncertain. Germline-derived CDR1 and CDR2 are SGDLS and YYNGEE. The CDR3 loop spans 14 amino acids. Trimming shortened V by 4 bases and J by 0 bases, and 8 bases separated the two germline ends.

The V gene is TRBV6-5, the J gene TRBJ1-2; D is undetermined. Germline V CDR1 and CDR2: MNHEY, SVGAGI. The V and J ends lost 4 bases and 4 bases respectively, with 16 bases between them. This CDR3 region has 15 residues. CDR3 protein: CASSSHQLSGYGYTF. The CDR3 nucleotides are TGTGCCAGCAGTTCCCACCAACTCTCTGGCTATGGCTACACCTTC.

The chain has TRBV9 and TRBJ2-5, with D unresolved. Germline V gene data show CDR1 as SGDLS and CDR2 as YYNGEE. V was clipped by 0 bases and J by 4 bases, with 4 bases between them. The length of the CDR3 is 12 residues. The DNA of the CDR3 is TGTGCCAGCAGCGTAGACTTAGAGACCCAGTACTTC. This codes for CASSVDLETQYF. Full variable domain (missing parts from reference TRBV9 and TRBJ2-5): DSGVTQTPKHLITATGQRVTLRCSPRSGDLSVYWYQQSLDQGLQFLIQYYNGEERAKGNILERFSAQQFPDLHSELNLSSLELGDSALYFCASSVDLETQYFGPGTRLLVL.

The chain links TRBV28 to TRBJ1-2; D unclear. The CDR3 is 14 residues long. Between the trimmed V and J ends, which lost 3 bases and 5 bases, there was a span of 13 bases. The germline V gene encodes CDR1 MDHEN and CDR2 SYDVKM. The CDR3 DNA is TGTGCCAGCAGTTTGACGGAAAGGGTTTATGGCTACACCTTC. It is translated as CASSLTERVYGYTF.

The V gene is TRBV5-1, the J gene TRBJ1-1; D is unresolved. V lost 3 bases and J lost 0, with 6 bases in between. The CDR3 covers 13 residues. Germline V lookup: CDR1 SGHRS, CDR2 YFSETQ. The CDR3 loop reads CASSSVLNTEAFF. The CDR3, as DNA: TGCGCCAGCAGCTCCGTCCTGAACACTGAAGCTTTCTTT.

This clone has only a few counts. The J gene is TRBJ2-2, the V gene TRBV7-3; D is ambiguous. The V and J ends lost 2 bases and 2 bases respectively, with 12 bases between them. The CDR3 sequence is 16 residues long. Germline loops: CDR1 SGHTA, CDR2 FQGTGA. CDR3 DNA: TGTGCCAGCAGCTTAGTTCCGTACAGCAACACCGGGGAGCTGTTTTTT. Residues: CASSLVPYSNTGELFF. The variable domain in full, completed from reference TRBV7-3 and TRBJ2-2, reads GAGVSQTPSNKVTEKGKYVELRCDPISGHTALYWYRQSLGQGPEFLIYFQGTGAADDSGLPNDRFFAVRPEGSVSTLKIQRTERGDSAVYLCASSLVPYSNTGELFFGEGSRLTVL.

This clone was observed a handful of times. This sequence joins TRBV11-3 and TRBJ2-7; TRBD2 is a possible D gene (5 bases). The CDR3 covers 14 residues. Trimming took 1 base from V and 5 from J, leaving 12 bases between them. Germline V gives CDR1 SGHNT, CDR2 YENEEA. The CDR3 protein is CASSLGGSVNEQYF. The CDR3 nucleotides read TGTGCCAGCAGCTTAGGAGGGTCCGTAAACGAGCAGTACTTC. Full variable domain (rest looked up from reference TRBV11-3 and TRBJ2-7): EAGVVQSPRYKIIEKKQPVAFWCNPISGHNTLYWYLQNLGQGPELLIRYENEEAVDDSQLPKDRFSAERLKGVDSTLKIQPAELGDSAVYLCASSLGGSVNEQYFGPGTRLTVT.

This clone has just one count. This CDR3 is CASSAGSSYEQYF. The CDR3 bases are TGTGCCAGCAGCGCTGGGAGCTCCTACGAGCAGTACTTC. This chain uses TRBV9 with TRBJ2-7; TRBD2 might be the D (5 bases). The CDR3 runs to 13 residues. Per germline, CDR1 SGDLS and CDR2 YYNGEE. The V gene lost 3 bases and the J gene lost 0 bases, with 7 bases spanning the gap.

The chain links TRBV28 to TRBJ2-5, with a weak D call TRBD2 (5 bases). Germline V gene data show CDR1 as MDHEN and CDR2 as SYDVKM. Trimming left V 8 bases short and J 3 bases short, with 7 bases between. The CDR3 is made up of 11 amino acids. CDR3 amino acids: CASREEETQYF. The CDR3 bases are TGTGCCAGCCGGGAAGAAGAGACCCAGTACTTC.

This clone occurred a few times. The chain is built from TRBV10-2 and TRBJ2-7, with 10 bases fitting TRBD1. The CDR3 contains 16 residues. The J segment lost 4 bases and the V segment lost 0 bases, leaving 6 bases of the junction unmatched. Germline-derived CDR1 and CDR2 are WSHSY and SAAADI. CDR3 sequence reads: CASSESWGTGAYEQYF. The CDR3 DNA sequence: TGCGCCAGCAGTGAGTCGTGGGGGACAGGGGCTTACGAGCAGTACTTC.

The chain combines TRBV7-6 with TRBJ2-5; 9 nucleotides line up with TRBD2. V shed 5 bases, J shed 4 bases, and the junction held 11 bases outside the gene matches. CDR1 and CDR2 (germline): SGHVS, FNYEAQ. The CDR3 runs 16 residues. In nucleotides, the CDR3 is TGTGCCAGCAGCGCCGCCTTTGCGGGGGGGCGAGAGACCCAGTACTTC. Translated, it gives CASSAAFAGGRETQYF.

With regard to this clone: The sample holds other DNA sequences that translate to the same CDR3. The gene calls are TRBV7-9 and TRBJ2-7; D not resolved. V lost 5 bases and J lost 0, with 5 bases in between. Germline assignment: CDR1 SEHNR and CDR2 FQNEAQ (reference sequence). CDR3 size: 12 residues. The CDR3 DNA sequence: TGTGCCAGCAGCCCCTTCTCCTACGAGCAGTACTTC. This translates into CASSPFSYEQYF.

V usage is TRBV24-1 and J usage is TRBJ2-5, with no clear D. Germline V gives CDR1 KGHDR, CDR2 SFDVKD. There are 14 residues in the CDR3. Trimming took off 4 bases at V and 2 bases at J, with 10 bases between the two ends. The CDR3 loop reads CATSDPGVQETQYF. As DNA, the CDR3 is TGTGCCACCAGTGACCCCGGAGTTCAAGAGACCCAGTACTTC.

V is TRBV6-2 or TRBV6-3 and J is TRBJ1-2, with D tentatively TRBD1 (5 bases). The CDR3 has 12 residues. Trimming removed 5 bases at V and 8 bases at J, with 12 bases between. Looked up from germline, CDR1 is MNHEY and CDR2 is SVGEGT. As DNA, the CDR3 is TGTGCCAGCAGTCGATTAGGGGACGGCTACACCTTC. This gives the protein CASSRLGDGYTF.

The rearrangement uses TRBV27 and TRBJ2-7; D not certain. This CDR3 region has 13 residues. Trimming left V 9 bases short and J 1 base short, with 13 bases between. Germline CDR1 and CDR2: MNHEY and SMNVEV (reference sequence). The CDR3 here is CASRPGPSYEQYF. CDR3 in DNA: TGTGCCAGTCGTCCTGGCCCTTCCTACGAGCAGTACTTC.

V is TRBV28 and J is TRBJ2-7; tentative D call: TRBD2 (5 bases). CDR1 MDHEN and CDR2 SYDVKM come from the germline V gene. The CDR3 sequence is 14 residues long. V was cut by 7 bases and J by 0 bases, with 13 bases left in between. CDR3 protein: CASTIVGSSYEQYF. The CDR3 nucleotides are TGTGCCAGCACCATAGTAGGGAGCTCCTACGAGCAGTACTTC.